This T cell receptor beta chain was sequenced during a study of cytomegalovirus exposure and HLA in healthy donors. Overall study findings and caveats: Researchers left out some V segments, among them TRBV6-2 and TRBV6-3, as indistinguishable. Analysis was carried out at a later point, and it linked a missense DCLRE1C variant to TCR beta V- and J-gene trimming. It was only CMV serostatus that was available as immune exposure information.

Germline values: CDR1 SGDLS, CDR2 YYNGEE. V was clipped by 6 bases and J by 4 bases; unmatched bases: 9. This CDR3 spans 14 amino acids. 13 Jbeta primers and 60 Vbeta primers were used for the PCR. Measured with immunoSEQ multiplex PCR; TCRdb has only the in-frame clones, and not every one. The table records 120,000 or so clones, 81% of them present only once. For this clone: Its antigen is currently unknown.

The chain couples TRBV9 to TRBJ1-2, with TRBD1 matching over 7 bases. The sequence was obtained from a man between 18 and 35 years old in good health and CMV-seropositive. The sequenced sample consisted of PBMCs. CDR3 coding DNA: TGTGCCAGCACCCGAACTGGGGACAGCTATGGCTACACCTTC. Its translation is CASTRTGDSYGYTF.